This T cell receptor (beta chain) comes out of a study of metastatic and nonmetastatic thyroid tumors. Study context: Thyroid patients, malignant and benign, had repertoires compared across blood and tumor or nodule tissue.

Study-level findings and limits: Malignant tumors reportedly showed significantly higher TCR beta diversity than benign nodules in both blood and tumor.

Germline V gene lookup returns CDR1 MGHRA and CDR2 YSYEKL. The CDR3 consists of 15 residues. Between the trimmed V and J ends, which lost 4 bases and 4 bases, there was a span of 16 bases. Original processing methods: Between-group CDR3 differences, defined by clinicopathological status, yielded a distant-metastasis classifier for papillary thyroid cancer. TCRdb re-processed the PCR reads through MiXCR. Here the V and J calls rest on TCRdb's processing, not on the authors' analysis. The table has more than 35,000 clones, 13% seen once; the top ten hold 9.5%. Of note for this clone: Its matching antigen is unknown.

Thyroid surgery was preceded by no treatment in any patient. The source material was blood. The V call is TRBV4-1, the J call TRBJ1-2, with D perhaps matching TRBD1 (5 bases). The sequence derives from a female donor with papillary thyroid cancer or a benign thyroid nodule (not recorded which). Some clones in this sample may be carry-over from other donors' samples. The CDR3 region has the DNA TGCGCCAGCAGCCGAGTCGATGGGGACGGCTATGGCTACACCTTC. This codes for CASSRVDGDGYGYTF.